The 9 T cell receptor beta chains in this list originate from one sample, sequenced in a study of CD8+ T cells in alopecia areata. RNA was isolated and reverse transcribed to cDNA, the sequencing template. Some clones are missing from TCRdb's copy, which holds only in-frame ones; the method was immunoSEQ multiplex PCR. The sample shows around 140,000 clones, about 46% of them seen only once. The material sequenced was CD8+ T cells sorted from blood, taken at week 0. The source of these receptors is a human donor with alopecia areata.

In this sample, this clone turned up a few times. The J gene is TRBJ1-1, the V gene TRBV29-1, with a weak D call TRBD1 (5 bases). Trimming shortened V by 7 bases and J by 2 bases, and 14 bases separated the two germline ends. Germline loops: CDR1 SQVTM, CDR2 ANQGSEA. This CDR3 has 13 amino acids. The CDR3 bases are TGCAGCGCCCGAACAGGAGGAAACACTGAAGCTTTCTTT. Translation gives CSARTGGNTEAFF.

This clone was seen just once. The chain is built from TRBV6-5 and TRBJ2-7; D tentatively fits TRBD1 or TRBD2 (6 bases each). The CDR3 contains 14 residues. In germline, CDR1 is MNHEY, CDR2 SVGAGI. Trimming removed 0 bases from V and 2 bases from J, with 8 bases in between. CDR3 coding DNA: TGTGCCAGCAGTTACTCGGAGGGGGCCTACGAGCAGTACTTC. This sequence encodes CASSYSEGAYEQYF.

This clone was seen a few times. The chain recombines TRBV21-1 with TRBJ2-7. TRBV21-1 is assigned pseudogene status. The CDR3 is 14 residues long. The CDR3 region has the DNA TGTGCCAGCAGCAACGGAAGGTACTCCTACGAGCAGTACTTC. It yields the protein CASSNGRYSYEQYF.

The chain is built from TRBV11-2 and TRBJ2-1; D remains ambiguous. Trimming pared 0 bases from V and 7 bases from J, leaving 13 bases between. There are 15 residues in the CDR3. Germline-derived CDR1 and CDR2 are SGHAT and FQNNGV. This chain's CDR3 is CASSLDLALPNEQFF. The CDR3 bases are TGTGCCAGCAGCTTAGATTTGGCGCTGCCAAATGAGCAGTTCTTC.

The chain carries TRBV6-1 and TRBJ2-7; D is ambiguous. The V end was cut by 4 bases, the J end by 0 bases, with 7 bases between. CDR3 length: 13 residues. Per the germline V gene, CDR1 is MNHNS and CDR2 is SASEGT. CDR3 in amino acids: CASSGRNSYEQYF. The CDR3 DNA is TGTGCCAGCAGTGGGAGAAACTCCTACGAGCAGTACTTC.

This rearrangement joins TRBV30 to TRBJ1-5, with TRBD1 as a possible D gene (5 bases). Per the germline V gene, CDR1 is GTSNPN and CDR2 is SVGIG (reference sequence). The CDR3 spans 14 residues. The V end was cut by 1 base, the J end by 0 bases, with 7 bases between. The CDR3 sequence is CAWSETDSNQPQHF. The CDR3 DNA is TGTGCCTGGAGTGAGACAGATAGCAATCAGCCCCAGCATTTT.

This chain joins TRBV6-6 and TRBJ2-3, with TRBD2 matching 7 bases. The CDR3 is 13 amino acids. V lost 7 bases to trimming and J lost 0 bases; unmatched junction nucleotides: 1. The V gene's germline CDR1 is MNHNY and CDR2 SVGAGI (reference sequence). The CDR3 reads CASNSGSTDTQYF. In nucleotides, the CDR3 is TGTGCCAGCAATAGCGGGAGCACAGATACGCAGTATTTT.

V and J are TRBV11-2 and TRBJ2-1; TRBD1 matches at 7 bases. This CDR3 region has 15 residues. The V gene's germline CDR1 is SGHAT and CDR2 FQNNGV. The V gene end was trimmed by 8 bases and the J gene end by 9 bases; junction bases not matched to a gene: 16. CDR3 bases: TGTGCCAGCTTTAACCGACAGGGTGACAGCGGTGAGCAGTTCTTC. Amino acid sequence: CASFNRQGDSGEQFF.

This clone was seen a few times. The chain combines TRBV11-2 with TRBJ2-7; maybe TRBD1 (6 bases). V lost 3 bases, J lost 1 base, and 10 bases lay in between. The CDR3 extends over 14 amino acids. In germline, CDR1 is SGHAT, CDR2 FQNNGV. CDR3 in amino acids: CASSFSDRSYEQYF. As DNA, the CDR3 is TGTGCCAGCAGCTTTAGCGACAGGTCCTACGAGCAGTACTTC.